This entry is about one TCR beta chain. The record originates from a study of blood T cell repertoires in COVID-19. The wider study: PBMCs, B-cell-depleted T cells, or T cells provided the cDNA or gDNA that made up the material.

Authors' data handling: Reference gene primer amplification gave nucleated cell count estimates. Some clones are missing from TCRdb's copy, which holds only in-frame ones; the method was immunoSEQ multiplex PCR. The DNA was the basis for D and trimming; V, J and clone size are from that table. The repertoire holds about 98,000 clones, with around 90% as singletons. Germline loops: CDR1 MNHNS, CDR2 SASEGT. The CDR3 runs 16 residues. Trimming removed 4 bases from V and 0 bases from J; junction bases left unmatched: 6. The chain is built from TRBV6-1 and TRBJ2-4, with TRBD1 matching over 7 bases. This clonotype was obtained from a man in his 70s with acute or convalescent COVID-19. Sequenced: peripheral blood. The CDR3 protein is CASSGRQGLAKNIQYF. The CDR3 DNA reads TGTGCCAGCAGTGGGAGACAGGGCTTAGCCAAAAACATTCAGTACTTC.